The clone carrying this TCR beta chain was detected a few times. In germline, CDR1 is SGHRS, CDR2 YFSETQ. Trimming removed 5 bases from V and 0 bases from J, with 14 bases in between. The CDR3 is made up of 15 amino acids. A multiplex PCR was run with 60 Vbeta primers and 13 Jbeta primers. Per the original methods: The authors later counted 65 million to 80 million unique TCR beta chains, some 12 million of them shared. Some clones are missing from TCRdb's copy, which holds only in-frame ones; the method was immunoSEQ multiplex PCR. That table gives V, J and clone size, and the DNA gave D and trimming. The repertoire holds roughly 73,000 clones, with 84% as singletons. The sample comes from a study of cytomegalovirus exposure and HLA in healthy donors.

The rearrangement links TRBV5-1 to TRBJ1-1, with D tentatively TRBD1 (5 bases). The sequence was obtained from a woman in her fifties or sixties in good health and CMV-seronegative. Sequences were obtained from PBMCs. Here the CDR3 reads CASSSRQRLNTEAFF. Here the CDR3 DNA reads TGCGCCAGCAGTTCACGACAGAGATTGAACACTGAAGCTTTCTTT.